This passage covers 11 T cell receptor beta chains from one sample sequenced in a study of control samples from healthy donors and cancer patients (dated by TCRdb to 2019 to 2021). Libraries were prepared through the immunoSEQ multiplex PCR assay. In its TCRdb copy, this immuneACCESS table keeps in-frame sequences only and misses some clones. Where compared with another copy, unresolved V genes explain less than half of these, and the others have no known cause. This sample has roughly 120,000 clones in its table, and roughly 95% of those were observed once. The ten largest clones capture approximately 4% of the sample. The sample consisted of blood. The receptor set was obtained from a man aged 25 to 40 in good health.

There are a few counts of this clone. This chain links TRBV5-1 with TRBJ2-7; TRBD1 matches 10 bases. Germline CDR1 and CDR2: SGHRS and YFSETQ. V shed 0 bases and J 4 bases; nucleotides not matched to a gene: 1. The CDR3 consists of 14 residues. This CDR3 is CASSLAGQGYEQYF. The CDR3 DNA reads TGCGCCAGCAGCTTGGCGGGACAGGGGTACGAGCAGTACTTC.

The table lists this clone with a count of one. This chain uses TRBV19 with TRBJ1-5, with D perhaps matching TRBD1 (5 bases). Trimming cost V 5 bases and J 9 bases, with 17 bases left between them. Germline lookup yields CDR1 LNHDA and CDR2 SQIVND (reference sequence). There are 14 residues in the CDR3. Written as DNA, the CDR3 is TGTGCCAGTAGTCCGATCGGGGGGGAAGGGCCCCAGCATTTT. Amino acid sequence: CASSPIGGEGPQHF.

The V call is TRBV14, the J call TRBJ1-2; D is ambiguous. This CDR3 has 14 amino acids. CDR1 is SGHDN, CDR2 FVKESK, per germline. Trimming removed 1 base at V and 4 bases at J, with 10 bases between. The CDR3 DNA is TGTGCCAGCAGCCAAGTTGTAGGGCTCTATGGCTACACCTTC. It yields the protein CASSQVVGLYGYTF. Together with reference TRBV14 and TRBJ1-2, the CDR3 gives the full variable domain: EAGVTQFPSHSVIEKGQTVTLRCDPISGHDNLYWYRRVMGKEIKFLLHFVKESKQDESGMPNNRFLAERTGGTYSTLKVQPAELEDSGVYFCASSQVVGLYGYTFGSGTRLTVV.

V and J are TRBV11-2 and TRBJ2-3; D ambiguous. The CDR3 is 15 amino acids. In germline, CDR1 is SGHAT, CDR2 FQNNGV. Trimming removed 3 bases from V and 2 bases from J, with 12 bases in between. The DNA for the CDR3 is TGTGCCAGCAGCTTGACGGGCGCAATCACAGATACGCAGTATTTT. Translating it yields CASSLTGAITDTQYF.

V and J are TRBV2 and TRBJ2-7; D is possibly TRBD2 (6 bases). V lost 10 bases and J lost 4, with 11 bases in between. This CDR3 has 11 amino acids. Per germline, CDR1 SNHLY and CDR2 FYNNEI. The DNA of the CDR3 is TGTGCCACTTCGGAGGGGTACGAGCAGTACTTC. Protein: CATSEGYEQYF.

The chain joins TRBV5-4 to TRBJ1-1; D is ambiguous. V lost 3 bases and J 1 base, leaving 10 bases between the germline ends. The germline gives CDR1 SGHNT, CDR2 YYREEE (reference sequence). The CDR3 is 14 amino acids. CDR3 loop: CASSSGAGNTEAFF. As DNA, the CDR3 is TGTGCCAGCAGCTCGGGCGCGGGGAACACTGAAGCTTTCTTT.

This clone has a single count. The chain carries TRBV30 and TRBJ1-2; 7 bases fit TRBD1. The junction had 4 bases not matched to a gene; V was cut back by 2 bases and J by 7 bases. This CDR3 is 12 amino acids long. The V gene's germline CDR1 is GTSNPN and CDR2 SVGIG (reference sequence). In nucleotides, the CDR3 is TGTGCCTGGAGTAGAACAGGGGCTGGCTACACCTTC. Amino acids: CAWSRTGAGYTF.

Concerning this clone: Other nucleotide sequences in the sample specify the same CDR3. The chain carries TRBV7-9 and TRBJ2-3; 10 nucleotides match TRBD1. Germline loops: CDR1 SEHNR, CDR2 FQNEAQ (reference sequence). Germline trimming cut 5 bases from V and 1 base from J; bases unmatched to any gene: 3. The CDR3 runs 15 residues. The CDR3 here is CASSPGTGGTDTQYF. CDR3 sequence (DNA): TGTGCCAGCAGCCCCGGGACAGGGGGCACAGATACGCAGTATTTT. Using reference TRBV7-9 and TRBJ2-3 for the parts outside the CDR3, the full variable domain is DTGVSQNPRHKITKRGQNVTFRCDPISEHNRLYWYRQTLGQGPEFLTYFQNEAQLEKSRLLSDRFSAERPKGSFSTLEIQRTEQGDSAMYLCASSPGTGGTDTQYFGPGTRLTVL.

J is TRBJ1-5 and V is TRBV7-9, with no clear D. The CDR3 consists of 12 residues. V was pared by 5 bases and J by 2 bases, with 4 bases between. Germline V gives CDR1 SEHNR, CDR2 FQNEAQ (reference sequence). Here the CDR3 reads CASSRGNQPQHF. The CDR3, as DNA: TGTGCCAGCAGCAGGGGCAATCAGCCCCAGCATTTT.

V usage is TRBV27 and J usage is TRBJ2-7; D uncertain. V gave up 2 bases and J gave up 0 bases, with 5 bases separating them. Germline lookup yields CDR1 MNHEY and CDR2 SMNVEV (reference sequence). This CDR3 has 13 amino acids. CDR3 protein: CASSLKYSYEQYF. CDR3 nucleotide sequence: TGTGCCAGCAGTTTAAAGTACTCCTACGAGCAGTACTTC.

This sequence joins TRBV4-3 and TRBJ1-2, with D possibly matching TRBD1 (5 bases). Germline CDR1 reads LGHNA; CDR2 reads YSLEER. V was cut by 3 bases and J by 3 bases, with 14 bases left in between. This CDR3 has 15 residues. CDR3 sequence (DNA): TGCGCCAGCAGCCAGTCCGGGACTGCTTACTATGGCTACACCTTC. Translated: CASSQSGTAYYGYTF.